Listed below are T cell receptor beta chains from one sample, sequenced in a study of Ad26.COV2.S vaccination and SARS-CoV-2 variants. TCRdb keeps only in-frame clones here, not all; method: immunoSEQ multiplex PCR. The sample includes about 350,000 clones, around 89% of them seen just once. Source: peripheral blood, taken in a trial of Ad26.COV2.S vaccine versus placebo. The origin of the receptors is a person between 18 and 65 years old who received the Ad26.COV2.S COVID-19 vaccine or a placebo. Both conserved end residues are part of each CDR3. The D gene is left open where the match is weak. Clone size is given for some rows only: seen once, a few or many times, or a class if the clone is expanded.

TRBJ1-5	TRBD1	TRBV12-5	few	CASGLVTALWDRGNQPQHF	TGTGCTAGTGGTTTGGTGACGGCCTTATGGGACAGGGGAAATCAGCCCCAGCATTTT
TRBJ1-5	-	TRBV12-2	few	CASRLGQGGNQPQHF	TGTGCAAGTCGCTTAGGACAGGGAGGCAATCAGCCCCAGCATTTT
TRBJ1-5	-	TRBV9	once	CASSVGDPNQPQHF	TGTGCCAGCAGCGTAGGGGACCCTAATCAGCCCCAGCATTTT
TRBJ2-7	-	TRBV6-5	-	CASSSGPPNERYF	TGTGCCAGCAGTTCCGGACCTCCTAACGAGCGGTACTTC
TRBJ2-7	TRBD1	TRBV6-1	-	CASSEGRQGTHF	TGTGCCAGCAGTGAGGGGAGACAGGGGACACACTTC
TRBJ2-1	TRBD1	TRBV6-1	-	CASSVTGTGKYNEQFF	TGTGCCAGCAGTGTGACCGGGACAGGGAAATACAATGAGCAGTTCTTC
TRBJ1-5	-	TRBV23-1	-	CASSLVDRDSNQPQHF	TGCGCCAGCAGTCTAGTTGACCGCGATAGCAATCAGCCCCAGCATTTT
TRBJ1-6	-	TRBV7-9	-	CASSLRSGRTNNSPLHF	TGTGCCAGCAGCTTACGATCGGGACGGACAAATAATTCACCCCTCCACTTT
TRBJ2-5	TRBD1	TRBV9	-	CASSAGETGGLETQYF	TGTGCCAGCAGCGCTGGGGAGACAGGGGGCTTAGAGACCCAGTACTTC
TRBJ1-2	-	TRBV5-6	-	CASSLADSYGYTF	TGTGCCAGCAGCTTGGCGGACAGCTATGGCTACACCTTC
TRBJ2-1	TRBD1	TRBV6-4	-	CASSANRGQGWNEQFF	TGTGCCAGCAGTGCAAACAGAGGACAGGGATGGAATGAGCAGTTCTTC
TRBJ1-2	-	TRBV20-1	-	CSASPRGISPLPLNYGYTF	TGCAGTGCTAGTCCCCGGGGGATCTCGCCCTTACCCCTTAACTATGGCTACACCTTC
TRBJ1-4	-	TRBV11-2	-	CASRLGLPNEKLFF	TGTGCCAGCAGGCTGGGACTACCTAATGAAAAACTGTTTTTT
TRBJ2-3	-	TRBV6-1	-	CASSEAGLDTQYF	TGTGCCAGCAGTGAAGCTGGGTTAGATACGCAGTATTTT
TRBJ2-1	TRBD2	TRBV9	-	CASSIKGLAYYNEQFF	TGTGCCAGCAGCATAAAGGGACTAGCGTATTACAATGAGCAGTTCTTC
TRBJ1-1	-	TRBV7-2	-	CASIGRRGTEAFF	TGTGCCAGCATCGGGAGGCGGGGCACTGAAGCTTTCTTT
TRBJ1-5	-	TRBV30	many	CAWSVGGGGPNQPQHF	TGTGCCTGGAGTGTGGGGGGTGGGGGCCCCAATCAGCCCCAGCATTTT
TRBJ2-3	-	TRBV5-1	-	CASSPPFGTDTQYF	TGCGCCAGCAGCCCCCCTTTCGGCACAGATACGCAGTATTTT
TRBJ1-2	-	TRBV7-2	-	CASSLGSQGVYGYTF	TGTGCCAGCAGCTTAGGCTCACAGGGTGTATATGGCTACACCTTC
TRBJ1-5	TRBD1	TRBV7-2	-	CASSRTSGGSNQPQHF	TGTGCCAGCAGCCGGACTTCAGGGGGATCAAATCAGCCCCAGCATTTT
TRBJ1-5	-	TRBV18	few	CASSLTDSNQPQHF	TGTGCCAGCTCTCTAACAGATAGCAATCAGCCCCAGCATTTT
TRBJ2-2	-	TRBV30	-	CAWSKSGELFF	TGTGCCTGGAGTAAATCCGGGGAGCTGTTTTTT
TRBJ2-1	-	TRBV5-1	-	CASSLERGRRGTYNEQFF	TGCGCCAGCAGCTTGGAGAGGGGTAGGCGGGGAACCTACAATGAGCAGTTCTTC
TRBJ2-1	TRBD2	TRBV27	once	CASSPGLAGNNEQFF	TGTGCCAGCAGTCCTGGACTAGCGGGAAACAATGAGCAGTTCTTC
TRBJ2-1	TRBD2	TRBV15	-	CATSRELAGRNEQFF	TGTGCCACCAGCAGAGAACTAGCGGGGAGGAATGAGCAGTTCTTC
TRBJ2-5	-	TRBV15	-	CATSRDRVQGRTQYF	TGTGCCACCAGCAGAGATAGGGTCCAGGGGAGGACCCAGTACTTC
TRBJ2-1	TRBD2	TRBV28	-	CASSPLKGLAGGPHNEQFF	TGTGCCAGCAGTCCCCTTAAGGGACTAGCGGGAGGGCCCCACAATGAGCAGTTCTTC
TRBJ2-7	-	TRBV5-4	-	CASSPLQGNEQYF	TGTGCCAGCAGCCCTTTACAGGGAAACGAGCAGTACTTC
TRBJ1-1	-	TRBV10-3	-	CAISEGWMRNTEAFF	TGTGCCATCAGTGAGGGCTGGATGAGGAACACTGAAGCTTTCTTT
TRBJ2-3	-	TRBV28	-	CASSFRGLSTDTQYF	TGTGCCAGCAGTTTCCGCGGCCTTAGCACAGATACGCAGTATTTT
TRBJ2-7	-	TRBV4-1	-	CASSQGTTGWEPYEQYF	TGCGCCAGCAGCCAAGGAACAACAGGATGGGAACCCTACGAGCAGTACTTC
TRBJ1-1	-	TRBV2	-	CASTAQVMNTEAFF	TGTGCCAGCACTGCACAGGTCATGAACACTGAAGCTTTCTTT
TRBJ2-1	-	TRBV5-1	-	CASSTSTGRNEQFF	TGCGCCAGCAGCACCTCGACAGGGAGGAATGAGCAGTTCTTC
TRBJ2-7	TRBD2	TRBV19	-	CASSEGGPTSGRYEQYF	TGTGCCAGTAGCGAAGGGGGTCCGACTAGCGGGAGGTACGAGCAGTACTTC
TRBJ1-1	-	TRBV20-1	-	CSASWQANTEAFF	TGCAGTGCTAGTTGGCAAGCGAACACTGAAGCTTTCTTT
TRBJ2-2	-	TRBV11-2	-	CASSLDFPRTDRPNTGELFF	TGTGCCAGCAGCTTAGATTTCCCACGGACGGACAGACCGAACACCGGGGAGCTGTTTTTT
TRBJ2-3	TRBD1	TRBV18	once	CASSPLSHRGRTDTQYF	TGTGCCAGCTCACCACTCAGTCACAGGGGGCGCACAGATACGCAGTATTTT
TRBJ1-2	TRBD1	TRBV19	-	CASSGFSGGDYTF	TGTGCCAGTAGTGGTTTTTCAGGGGGCGATTACACCTTC
TRBJ2-1	-	TRBV11-2	-	CASGGTAGYEQFF	TGTGCCAGCGGCGGGACGGCAGGGTATGAGCAGTTCTTC
TRBJ1-4	-	TRBV7-9	-	CASSPTGGFNEKLFF	TGTGCCAGCAGTCCAACGGGGGGCTTTAATGAAAAACTGTTTTTT
TRBJ1-5	TRBD1	TRBV3-1/TRBV3-2	-	CASSQDRIREYRDRNQPQHF	TGTGCCAGCAGCCAAGATCGGATCCGCGAGTACCGGGACAGAAATCAGCCCCAGCATTTT
TRBJ1-4	TRBD1	TRBV15	-	CATSTGSGEKLFF	TGTGCCACCTCGACAGGGTCCGGGGAAAAACTGTTTTTT
TRBJ2-2	TRBD2	TRBV4-3	-	CASSQGRGLAGANTGELFF	TGCGCCAGCAGCCAAGGAAGGGGTCTAGCGGGGGCGAACACCGGGGAGCTGTTTTTT
TRBJ1-6	-	TRBV4-3	-	CASSQEGDANSPLHF	TGCGCCAGCAGCCAGGAGGGAGACGCTAATTCACCCCTCCACTTT
TRBJ2-7	TRBD1	TRBV5-4	-	CASSLAGTGTYEQYF	TGTGCCAGCAGCTTGGCCGGGACAGGGACCTACGAGCAGTACTTC
TRBJ2-1	-	TRBV5-1	-	CASREGAYNEQFF	TGCGCCAGCAGAGAGGGGGCCTACAATGAGCAGTTCTTC
TRBJ2-7	-	TRBV27	-	CASSSRGARSSYEQYF	TGTGCCAGCAGTTCCAGGGGGGCGCGCAGCTCCTACGAGCAGTACTTC
TRBJ2-7	TRBD2	TRBV7-8	-	CASSLGAGGTYEQYF	TGTGCCAGCAGCTTAGGAGCGGGGGGGACCTACGAGCAGTACTTC
TRBJ1-2	-	TRBV15	once	CATSSPRDPYGYTF	TGTGCCACCAGCAGTCCGCGGGACCCTTATGGCTACACCTTC
TRBJ2-1	TRBD1	TRBV4-3	-	CASSQDRGTGGNEQFF	TGCGCCAGCAGCCAAGATAGGGGGACAGGGGGCAATGAGCAGTTCTTC
TRBJ1-1	-	TRBV7-6	-	CASSTISNTEAFF	TGTGCCAGCAGCACCATTAGTAACACTGAAGCTTTCTTT
TRBJ2-1	TRBD1	TRBV19	-	CASREDRGGYNEQFF	TGTGCCAGTAGAGAGGACAGGGGTGGCTACAATGAGCAGTTCTTC
TRBJ1-5	TRBD1	TRBV6-6	-	CASSYRQGRNQPQHF	TGTGCCAGCAGTTACCGACAGGGTCGAAATCAGCCCCAGCATTTT
TRBJ1-5	-	TRBV6-5	-	CAGSKGTVNQPQHF	TGTGCCGGATCAAAGGGCACAGTCAATCAGCCCCAGCATTTT